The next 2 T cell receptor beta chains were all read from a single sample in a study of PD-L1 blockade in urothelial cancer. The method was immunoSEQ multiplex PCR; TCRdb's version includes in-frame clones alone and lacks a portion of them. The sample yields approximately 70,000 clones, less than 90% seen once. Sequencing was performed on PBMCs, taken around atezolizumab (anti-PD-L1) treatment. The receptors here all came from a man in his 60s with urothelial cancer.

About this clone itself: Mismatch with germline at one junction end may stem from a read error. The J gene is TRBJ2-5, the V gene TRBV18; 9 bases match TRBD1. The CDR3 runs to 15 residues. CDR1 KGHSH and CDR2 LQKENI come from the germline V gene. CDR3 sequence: CASSPLGTGQETQYF. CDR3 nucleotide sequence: TGTGCCAGCTCACCACTCGGGACAGGGCAAGAGACTCAGTACTTC.

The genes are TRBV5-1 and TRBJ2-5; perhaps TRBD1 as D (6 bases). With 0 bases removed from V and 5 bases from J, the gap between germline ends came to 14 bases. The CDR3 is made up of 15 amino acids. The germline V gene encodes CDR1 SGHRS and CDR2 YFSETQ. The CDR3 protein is CASSLESFTGETQYF. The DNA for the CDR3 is TGCGCCAGCAGCTTGGAATCCTTTACAGGGGAGACCCAGTACTTC. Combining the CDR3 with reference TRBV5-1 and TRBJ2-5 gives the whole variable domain KAGVTQTPRYLIKTRGQQVTLSCSPISGHRSVSWYQQTPGQGLQFLFEYFSETQRNKGNFPGRFSGRQFSNSRSEMNVSTLELGDSALYLCASSLESFTGETQYFGPGTRLLVL.